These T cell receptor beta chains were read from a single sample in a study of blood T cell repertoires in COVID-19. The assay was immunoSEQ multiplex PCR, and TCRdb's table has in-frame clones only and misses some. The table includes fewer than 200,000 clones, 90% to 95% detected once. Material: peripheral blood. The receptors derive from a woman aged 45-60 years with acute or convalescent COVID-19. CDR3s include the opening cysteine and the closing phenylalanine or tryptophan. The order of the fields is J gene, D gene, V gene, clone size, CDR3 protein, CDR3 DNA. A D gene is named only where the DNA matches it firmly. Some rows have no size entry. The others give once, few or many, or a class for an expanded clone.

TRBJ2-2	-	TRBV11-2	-	CASSSPDLNTGELFF	TGTGCCAGCAGCTCGCCAGACTTGAACACCGGGGAGCTGTTTTTT
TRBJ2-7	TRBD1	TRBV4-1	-	CASSPGGSYEQYF	TGCGCCAGCAGCCCAGGGGGCTCCTACGAGCAGTACTTC
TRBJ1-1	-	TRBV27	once	CASSLSNSAEAFF	TGTGCCAGCAGTTTATCGAATTCAGCGGAAGCTTTCTTT
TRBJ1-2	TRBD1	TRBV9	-	CASSVGSTGRNGYTF	TGTGCCAGCAGCGTAGGATCGACAGGGAGGAATGGCTACACCTTC
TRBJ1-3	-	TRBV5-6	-	CASSLTDRGNTIYF	TGTGCCAGCAGCTTGACGGACAGAGGAAACACCATATATTTT
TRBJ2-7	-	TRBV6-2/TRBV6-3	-	CASSYASGTASSYEQYF	TGTGCCAGCAGTTACGCATCTGGCACAGCCAGCTCCTACGAGCAGTACTTC
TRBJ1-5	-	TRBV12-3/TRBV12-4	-	CASSLAGGQPQHF	TGTGCCAGCAGTTTAGCGGGAGGTCAGCCCCAGCATTTT
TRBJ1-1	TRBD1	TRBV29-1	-	CSVAGTVMNTEAFF	TGCAGCGTTGCCGGGACAGTCATGAACACTGAAGCTTTCTTT
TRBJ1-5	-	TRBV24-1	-	CATSDLRGEPQHF	TGTGCCACCAGTGACTTGAGGGGTGAGCCCCAGCATTTT
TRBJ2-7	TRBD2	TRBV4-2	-	CASSQDTTSGHKVYEQYF	TGTGCCAGCAGCCAAGACACGACTAGCGGACACAAAGTGTACGAGCAGTACTTC
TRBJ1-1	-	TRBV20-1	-	CSAGTRLEAFF	TGCAGTGCCGGGACACGCCTAGAAGCTTTCTTT
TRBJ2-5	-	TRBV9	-	CASSPRDSREETQYF	TGTGCCAGCAGCCCTCGCGACAGTCGGGAGGAGACCCAGTACTTC
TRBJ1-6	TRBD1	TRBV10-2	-	CASSPTGVPSSSYNSPLHF	TGCGCCAGCAGTCCGACAGGGGTTCCCTCAAGCTCCTATAATTCACCCCTCCACTTT
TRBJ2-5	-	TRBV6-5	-	CASSYSRTVQETQYF	TGTGCCAGCAGTTACTCGAGGACAGTACAAGAGACCCAGTACTTC
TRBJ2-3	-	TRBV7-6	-	CASSLGVGRGRTDTQYF	TGTGCCAGCAGCTTAGGAGTTGGCAGGGGAAGGACAGATACGCAGTATTTT
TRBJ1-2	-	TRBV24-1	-	CATSQSDYGYTF	TGTGCCACCAGTCAAAGCGACTATGGCTACACCTTC
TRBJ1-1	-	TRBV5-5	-	CASSFRQANTEAFF	TGTGCCAGCAGCTTCCGACAGGCGAACACTGAAGCTTTCTTT
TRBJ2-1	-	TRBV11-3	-	CASSSESSYNEQFF	TGTGCCAGCAGCTCGGAGAGCTCCTACAATGAGCAGTTCTTC
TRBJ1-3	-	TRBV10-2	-	CASSETNSGNTIYF	TGCGCCAGCAGTGAGACAAACTCTGGAAACACCATATATTTT
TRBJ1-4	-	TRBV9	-	CASSVQGHLNEKLFF	TGTGCCAGCAGCGTACAGGGACACCTTAATGAAAAACTGTTTTTT
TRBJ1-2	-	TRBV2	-	CASSEVSEGSDYGYTF	TGTGCCAGCAGTGAAGTTTCGGAGGGGTCGGACTATGGCTACACCTTC
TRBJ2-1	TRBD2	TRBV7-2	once	CASTYSGNNEQFF	TGTGCCAGCACCTATAGCGGGAACAATGAGCAGTTCTTC
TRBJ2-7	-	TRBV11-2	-	CASSLSPGYRNEQYF	TGTGCCAGCAGCTTATCTCCGGGATATCGGAACGAGCAGTACTTC
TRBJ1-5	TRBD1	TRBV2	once	CASSESETGTGQPQHF	TGTGCCAGCAGTGAATCGGAGACAGGGACCGGTCAGCCCCAGCATTTT
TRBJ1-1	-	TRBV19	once	CASSIIGSEAFF	TGTGCCAGTAGTATTATCGGTTCTGAAGCTTTCTTT
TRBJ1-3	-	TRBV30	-	CAWSNIISGNTIYF	TGTGCCTGGAGTAACATTATCTCTGGAAACACCATATATTTT
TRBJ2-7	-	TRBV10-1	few	CASSETPGVGEQYF	TGCGCCAGCAGTGAGACGCCAGGGGTCGGCGAGCAGTACTTC
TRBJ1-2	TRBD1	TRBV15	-	CATSRARTGDGYTF	TGTGCCACCAGCAGAGCTAGGACAGGGGACGGCTACACCTTC
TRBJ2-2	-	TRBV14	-	CASSSFGAGELFF	TGTGCCAGCAGCTCCTTCGGGGCCGGGGAGCTGTTTTTT
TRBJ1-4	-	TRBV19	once	CASSNYDTSNEKLFF	TGTGCCAGTAGTAATTATGACACCTCTAATGAAAAACTGTTTTTT
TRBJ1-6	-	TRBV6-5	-	CASSYIASPLHF	TGTGCCAGCAGTTACATAGCTTCACCCCTCCACTTT
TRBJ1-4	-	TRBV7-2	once	CASSLTGGDPRLFF	TGTGCCAGCAGCTTAACAGGCGGGGACCCGAGGCTGTTTTTT
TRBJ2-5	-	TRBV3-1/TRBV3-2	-	CASSQEVEGETQYF	TGTGCCAGCAGCCAAGAGGTAGAGGGAGAGACCCAGTACTTC
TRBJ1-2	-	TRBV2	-	CASISMAPGEGYTF	TGTGCCAGCATAAGTATGGCCCCGGGGGAAGGCTACACCTTC
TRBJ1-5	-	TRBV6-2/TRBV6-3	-	CASSLPGQPQHF	TGTGCCAGCAGTCTCCCAGGTCAGCCCCAGCATTTT
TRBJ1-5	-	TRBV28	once	CASSLSNRNQPQHF	TGTGCCAGCAGTTTGTCAAACAGGAATCAGCCCCAGCATTTT
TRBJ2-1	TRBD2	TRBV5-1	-	CASSLGTSGNEQFF	TGCGCCAGCAGCTTGGGGACTAGCGGCAATGAGCAGTTCTTC
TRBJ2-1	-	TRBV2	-	CASSGLPREQFF	TGTGCCAGCAGCGGACTTCCGAGAGAGCAGTTCTTC
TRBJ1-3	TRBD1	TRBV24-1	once	CATSEQGASGNTIYF	TGTGCCACCAGTGAACAGGGGGCTTCTGGAAACACCATATATTTT
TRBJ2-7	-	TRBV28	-	CASSLVLRGRITYEQYF	TGTGCCAGCAGTTTAGTCCTCCGTGGGAGAATCACCTACGAGCAGTACTTC
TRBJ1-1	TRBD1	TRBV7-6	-	CASSLNYTGGNEAFF	TGTGCCAGCAGCCTTAACTACACAGGGGGCAACGAAGCTTTCTTT
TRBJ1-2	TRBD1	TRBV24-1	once	CATSDSGQGEYGYTF	TGTGCCACCAGTGATTCTGGACAGGGGGAATATGGCTACACCTTC
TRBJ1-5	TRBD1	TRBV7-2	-	CASSRRGPQPQHF	TGTGCCAGCAGCCGCAGGGGGCCTCAGCCCCAGCATTTT
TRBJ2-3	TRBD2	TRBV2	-	CASRPSLAGGTDTQYF	TGTGCCAGCAGGCCGTCTTTAGCGGGGGGCACAGATACGCAGTATTTT